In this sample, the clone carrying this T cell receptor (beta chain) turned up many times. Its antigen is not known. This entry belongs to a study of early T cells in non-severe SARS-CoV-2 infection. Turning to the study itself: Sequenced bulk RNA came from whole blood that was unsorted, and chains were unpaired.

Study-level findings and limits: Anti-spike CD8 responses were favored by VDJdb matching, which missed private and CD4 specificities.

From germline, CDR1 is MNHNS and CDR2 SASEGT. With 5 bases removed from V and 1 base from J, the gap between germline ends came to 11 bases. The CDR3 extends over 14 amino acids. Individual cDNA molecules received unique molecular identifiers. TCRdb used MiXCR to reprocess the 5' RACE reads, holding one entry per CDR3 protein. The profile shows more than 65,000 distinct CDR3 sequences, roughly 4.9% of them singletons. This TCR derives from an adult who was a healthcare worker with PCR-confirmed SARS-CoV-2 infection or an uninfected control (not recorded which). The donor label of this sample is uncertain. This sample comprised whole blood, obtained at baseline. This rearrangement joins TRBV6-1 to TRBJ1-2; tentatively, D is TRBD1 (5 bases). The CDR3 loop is CASSRDLLNYGYTF. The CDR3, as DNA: TGTGCCAGCAGTCGGGACCTTCTTAACTATGGCTACACCTTC.